This TCR beta chain was captured by sequencing in a study of blood T cell repertoires in COVID-19. The germline V gene has CDR1 SGHNT and CDR2 YENEEA. The CDR3 extends over 11 amino acids. Trimming cost V 10 bases and J 4 bases, with 10 bases left between them. Produced via immunoSEQ multiplex PCR; TCRdb's table is partial and in-frame only. The sample has approximately 260,000 clones, roughly 82% seen once. What was sequenced was peripheral blood. The clonotype was recovered from a woman older than 75 with active or convalescent COVID-19. The V gene is TRBV11-3, the J gene TRBJ1-2; tentative D call: TRBD1 (6 bases). The CDR3: CATQGPYGYTF. The CDR3 nucleotides are TGTGCCACTCAGGGGCCCTATGGCTACACCTTC.